One sample yielded the 20 T cell receptor beta chains listed below, sequenced in a study of blood T cell repertoires in COVID-19. The table came from immunoSEQ multiplex PCR; TCRdb's copy has only in-frame clones and leaves some out. Here the sample spans about 400,000 clones, roughly 91% being singletons. Sequenced sample: PBMCs or T cells enriched from blood (not recorded which). The receptor set was obtained from a woman in her twenties or thirties who had recovered from COVID-19.

The gene calls are TRBV7-6 and TRBJ1-1; no clear D. Germline lookup yields CDR1 SGHVS and CDR2 FNYEAQ. The CDR3 runs 16 residues. The V gene lost 4 bases and the J gene lost 0 bases, with 15 bases spanning the gap. The CDR3 reads CASSSIEPSVNTEAFF. The CDR3 DNA is TGTGCCAGCAGCTCTATCGAACCATCTGTGAACACTGAAGCTTTCTTT.

J is TRBJ2-7 and V is TRBV7-3; D may be TRBD2 (6 bases). Trimming removed 2 bases at V and 6 bases at J, with 11 bases between. Looked up from germline, CDR1 is SGHTA and CDR2 is FQGTGA. This CDR3 is 13 amino acids long. The CDR3: CASSLGGPSEQYF. CDR3 nucleotide sequence: TGTGCCAGCAGCTTAGGAGGGCCCTCCGAGCAGTACTTC.

This clone turned up a few times. The chain carries TRBV6-4 and TRBJ1-2; no clear D. CDR1 and CDR2 from the germline V gene are MRHNA and SNTAGT. The CDR3 loop spans 14 amino acids. V dropped 4 bases and J dropped 5 bases, with 14 bases sitting between them. CDR3 DNA: TGTGCCAGCAGTGCTGCCTCCGGCGGGTATGGCTACACCTTC. Its protein product is CASSAASGGYGYTF.

This clone has just one count. The chain links TRBV14 to TRBJ2-1, with 9 bases aligning to TRBD2. The V segment lost 6 bases and the J segment 2 bases; nucleotides outside the gene matches: 5. The CDR3 has 15 residues. Germline V CDR1 and CDR2: SGHDN, FVKESK. The DNA of the CDR3 is TGTGCCAGCAGACGAAGCGGGGGGACCTACAATGAGCAGTTCTTC. Translated: CASRRSGGTYNEQFF.

This chain links TRBV4-1 with TRBJ1-5, with a weak D call TRBD1 (6 bases). CDR3 length: 15 amino acids. The germline V gene encodes CDR1 MGHRA and CDR2 YSYEKL. Deletions cut 4 bases from V and 5 bases from J, with 15 bases between. DNA of the CDR3: TGCGCCAGCAGCCCGGAAGGCAGACAGGATCAGCCCCAGCATTTT. This translates into CASSPEGRQDQPQHF.

The chain combines TRBV7-8 with TRBJ2-7; D perhaps matches TRBD1 (6 bases). Germline values: CDR1 SGHVS, CDR2 FQNEAQ. V gave up 6 bases and J gave up 1 base, with 7 bases separating them. The CDR3 is 12 residues long. CDR3 nucleotide sequence: TGTGCCAGCAGGGGGGCGTCCTACGAGCAGTACTTC. Its translation is CASRGASYEQYF.

The J gene is TRBJ1-2, the V gene TRBV6-2 or TRBV6-3, with 9 bases identical to TRBD1. The germline V gene has CDR1 MNHEY and CDR2 SVGEGT. The CDR3 contains 14 residues. V dropped 2 bases and J dropped 7; count of bases not matched to a gene: 5. The CDR3 bases are TGTGCCAGCAGTTACACGGGACAGGGAACTGGCTACACCTTC. This codes for CASSYTGQGTGYTF.

V is TRBV6-5 and J is TRBJ1-1; D ambiguous. The CDR3 is 13 amino acids. Deletions cut 2 bases from V and 5 bases from J, with 9 bases between. CDR1 is MNHEY and CDR2 is SVGAGI in the germline V gene. CDR3 nucleotide sequence: TGTGCCAGCAGTTACACAACGGGGACTGAAGCTTTCTTT. Protein sequence: CASSYTTGTEAFF.

This chain joins TRBV10-2 and TRBJ1-1; maybe TRBD1 (5 bases). Per the germline V gene, CDR1 is WSHSY and CDR2 is SAAADI. This CDR3 region has 14 residues. Trimming took 3 bases from V and 5 from J, leaving 13 bases between them. Written as DNA, the CDR3 is TGCGCCAGCAGTGAATCAGGGTTGGGAACTGAAGCTTTCTTT. Protein sequence: CASSESGLGTEAFF.

J is TRBJ2-5 and V is TRBV21-1; the table names TRBD2, a call not compared with the DNA. TRBV21-1 has pseudogene status. This CDR3 has 18 residues. The CDR3 sequence is CATKGHSGAGGPQETQYF. In nucleotides, the CDR3 is TGTGCCACCAAAGGACACTCAGGAGCGGGAGGTCCTCAAGAGACCCAGTACTTC.

This rearrangement joins TRBV7-9 to TRBJ1-1; D remains unclear. The V gene lost 7 bases and the J gene lost 1 base, with 7 bases spanning the gap. Looked up from germline, CDR1 is SEHNR and CDR2 is FQNEAQ (reference sequence). The CDR3 has 12 residues. CDR3 loop: CASNHGNTEAFF. The CDR3 DNA follows: TGTGCCAGCAACCACGGGAACACTGAAGCTTTCTTT.

This rearrangement joins TRBV11-3 to TRBJ2-1, with D possibly TRBD1 on 6 matching bases. V was shortened by 4 bases and J by 4 bases, with 8 bases between the two germline ends. There are 13 residues in the CDR3. The germline gives CDR1 SGHNT, CDR2 YENEEA. CDR3 nucleotides: TGTGCCAGCAGCTCTACAGGGTACAATGAGCAGTTCTTC. Its translation is CASSSTGYNEQFF.

The chain links TRBV10-3 to TRBJ2-2, with 10 bases lining up with TRBD1. The V and J ends lost 8 bases and 7 bases, in that order; junction bases with no gene match: 7. From germline, CDR1 is ENHRY and CDR2 SYGVKD. The CDR3 is 14 amino acids. The CDR3 nucleotides read TGTGCCATCGGGGGACAGGGGTTAGGCGGGGAGCTGTTTTTT. This translates into CAIGGQGLGGELFF.

The chain's CDR3 is CASSMNWDSTYEQYF. The CDR3 DNA is TGTGCCAGTAGTATGAATTGGGACTCAACCTACGAGCAGTACTTC. The genes are TRBV19 and TRBJ2-7; a weak D match, TRBD2 (6 bases). Trimming stripped 3 bases from V and 2 bases from J, with 14 bases between. The CDR3 loop spans 15 amino acids. The germline gives CDR1 LNHDA, CDR2 SQIVND (reference sequence). Filled out from reference TRBV19 and TRBJ2-7, the complete variable domain reads DGGITQSPKYLFRKEGQNVTLSCEQNLNHDAMYWYRQDPGQGLRLIYYSQIVNDFQKGDIAEGYSVSREKKESFPLTVTSAQKNPTAFYLCASSMNWDSTYEQYFGPGTRLTVT.

The chain employs TRBV25-1 and TRBJ2-2, with D maybe TRBD1 (6 bases). This CDR3 has 15 amino acids. V was clipped by 3 bases and J by 3 bases, with 11 bases between them. The V gene's germline CDR1 is MGHDK and CDR2 SYGVNS. The CDR3 region has the DNA TGTGCCAGCAGTGACGCCACAGGGTACACCGGGGAGCTGTTTTTT. This encodes CASSDATGYTGELFF.

This clone was detected only once. The chain joins TRBV5-1 to TRBJ2-1; 10 bases map to TRBD1. J lost 8 bases, V lost 4 bases, and 9 bases had no gene match. CDR3 length: 15 amino acids. In germline, CDR1 is SGHRS, CDR2 YFSETQ. The CDR3: CASSAGQGVGDEQFF. The CDR3 coding sequence is TGCGCCAGCAGCGCCGGACAGGGGGTTGGGGATGAGCAGTTCTTC.

This chain connects TRBV4-1 to TRBJ1-6; D is ambiguous. V lost 3 bases to trimming and J lost 7 bases, with 16 bases between them. CDR1 and CDR2 from the germline V gene are MGHRA and YSYEKL. The CDR3 is 16 residues long. The CDR3 sequence: CASSQTGSQLNSPLHF. The CDR3 DNA reads TGCGCCAGCAGCCAGACGGGATCGCAGCTAAATTCACCCCTCCACTTT.

This clone was observed a single time. This chain connects TRBV30 to TRBJ1-2, with 7 bases aligning to TRBD1. This CDR3 spans 12 amino acids. V shed 8 bases and J 8 bases; nucleotides not matched to a gene: 11. The germline V gene encodes CDR1 GTSNPN and CDR2 SVGIG (reference sequence). For the CDR3, the DNA is TGTGCCGGCCAAACGGGGACAGCCGGCTACACCTTC. Residues: CAGQTGTAGYTF.

The DNA of the CDR3 is TGTGCCAGCAGCTCGGGCGGGGGAGAAAACAATGAGCAGTTCTTC. Protein product: CASSSGGGENNEQFF. The chain is built from TRBV11-2 and TRBJ2-1, with 7 positions matching TRBD2. The CDR3 loop spans 15 amino acids. From germline, CDR1 is SGHAT and CDR2 FQNNGV. J was trimmed by 5 bases and V by 4 bases; bases with no gene match: 8.

This clone was observed a handful of times. The gene calls are TRBV4-3 and TRBJ1-4, with 9 bases aligning to TRBD1. This CDR3 has 15 residues. After removal of 4 bases from V and 7 bases from J, the junction contained 7 bases not matched to a gene. The germline V gene encodes CDR1 LGHNA and CDR2 YSLEER. CDR3 in amino acids: CASSLQGAEFEKLFF. For the CDR3, the DNA is TGCGCCAGCAGCCTACAGGGGGCGGAATTTGAAAAACTGTTTTTT.